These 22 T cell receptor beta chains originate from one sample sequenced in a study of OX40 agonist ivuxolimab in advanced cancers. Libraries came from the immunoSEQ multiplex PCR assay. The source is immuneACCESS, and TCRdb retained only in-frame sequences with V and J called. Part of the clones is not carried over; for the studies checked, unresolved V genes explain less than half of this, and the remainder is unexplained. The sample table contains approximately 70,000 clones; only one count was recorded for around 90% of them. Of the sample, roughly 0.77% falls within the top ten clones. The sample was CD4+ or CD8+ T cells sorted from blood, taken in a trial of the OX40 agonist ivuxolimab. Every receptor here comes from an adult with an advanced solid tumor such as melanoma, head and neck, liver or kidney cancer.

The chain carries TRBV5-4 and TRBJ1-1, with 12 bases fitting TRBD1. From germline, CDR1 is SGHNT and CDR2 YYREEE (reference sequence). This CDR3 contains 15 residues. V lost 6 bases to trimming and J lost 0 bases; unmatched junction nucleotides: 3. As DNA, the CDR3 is TGTGCCAGCACGGGACAGGGGGCCTTGAACACTGAAGCTTTCTTT. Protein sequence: CASTGQGALNTEAFF.

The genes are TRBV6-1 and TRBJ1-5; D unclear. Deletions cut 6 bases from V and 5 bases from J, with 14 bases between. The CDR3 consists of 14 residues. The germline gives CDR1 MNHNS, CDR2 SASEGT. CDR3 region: CASRLVENDQPQHF. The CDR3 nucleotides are TGTGCCAGCAGACTCGTCGAGAATGATCAGCCCCAGCATTTT.

The CDR3 spells CASSGTANTGELFF. The DNA of the CDR3 is TGTGCCAGTAGCGGGACCGCGAACACCGGGGAGCTGTTTTTT. The chain employs TRBV19 and TRBJ2-2, with D possibly being TRBD1 or TRBD2 (5 bases each). The germline gives CDR1 LNHDA, CDR2 SQIVND (reference sequence). The CDR3 loop spans 14 amino acids. The germline V and J ends were trimmed by 6 bases and 0 bases, with 8 bases remaining between them.

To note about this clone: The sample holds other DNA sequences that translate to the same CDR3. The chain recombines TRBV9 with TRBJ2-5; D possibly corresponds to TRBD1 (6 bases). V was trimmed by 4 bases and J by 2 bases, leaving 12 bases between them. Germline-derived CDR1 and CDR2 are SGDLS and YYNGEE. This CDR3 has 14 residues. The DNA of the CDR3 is TGTGCCAGCAGCCCAGGGACACCGCAAGAGACCCAGTACTTC. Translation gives CASSPGTPQETQYF.

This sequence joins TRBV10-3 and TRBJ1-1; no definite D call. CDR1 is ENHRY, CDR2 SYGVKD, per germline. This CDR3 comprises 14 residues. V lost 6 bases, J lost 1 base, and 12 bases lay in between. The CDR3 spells CAISGSERNTEAFF. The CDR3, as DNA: TGTGCCATCAGCGGGTCAGAGAGGAACACTGAAGCTTTCTTT.

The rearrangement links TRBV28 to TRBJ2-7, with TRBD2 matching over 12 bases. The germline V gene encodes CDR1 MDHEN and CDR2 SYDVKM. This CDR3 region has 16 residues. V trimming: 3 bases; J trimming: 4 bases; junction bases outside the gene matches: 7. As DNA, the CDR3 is TGTGCCAGCAGTTTGTGGCTAGCGGGAGGGGCTTACGAGCAGTACTTC. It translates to CASSLWLAGGAYEQYF.

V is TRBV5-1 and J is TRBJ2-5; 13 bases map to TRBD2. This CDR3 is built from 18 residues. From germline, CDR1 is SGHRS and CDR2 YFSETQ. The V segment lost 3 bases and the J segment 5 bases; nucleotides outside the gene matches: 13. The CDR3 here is CASSSSTSGRTGWETQYF. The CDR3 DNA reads TGCGCCAGCAGCTCCTCGACTAGCGGGAGGACCGGGTGGGAGACCCAGTACTTC.

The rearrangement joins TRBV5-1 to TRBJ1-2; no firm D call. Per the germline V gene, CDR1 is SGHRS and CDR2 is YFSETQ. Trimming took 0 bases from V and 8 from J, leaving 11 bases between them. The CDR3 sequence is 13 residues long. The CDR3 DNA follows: TGCGCCAGCAGCTTGGAGGTCCCAGAGGGCTACACCTTC. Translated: CASSLEVPEGYTF.

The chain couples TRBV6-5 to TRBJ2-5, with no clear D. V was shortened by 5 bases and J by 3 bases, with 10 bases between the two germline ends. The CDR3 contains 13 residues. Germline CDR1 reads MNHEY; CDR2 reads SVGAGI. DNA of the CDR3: TGTGCCAGCAGTCGGACGGAGAAAGAGACCCAGTACTTC. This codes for CASSRTEKETQYF.

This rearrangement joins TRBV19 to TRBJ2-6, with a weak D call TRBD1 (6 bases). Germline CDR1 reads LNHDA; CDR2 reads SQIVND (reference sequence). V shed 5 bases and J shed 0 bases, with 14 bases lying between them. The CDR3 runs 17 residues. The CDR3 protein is CASSPRTASSGANVLTF. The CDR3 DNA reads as TGTGCCAGTAGTCCTCGGACAGCGAGCTCTGGGGCCAACGTCCTGACTTTC. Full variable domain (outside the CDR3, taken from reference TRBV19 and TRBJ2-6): DGGITQSPKYLFRKEGQNVTLSCEQNLNHDAMYWYRQDPGQGLRLIYYSQIVNDFQKGDIAEGYSVSREKKESFPLTVTSAQKNPTAFYLCASSPRTASSGANVLTFGAGSRLTVL.

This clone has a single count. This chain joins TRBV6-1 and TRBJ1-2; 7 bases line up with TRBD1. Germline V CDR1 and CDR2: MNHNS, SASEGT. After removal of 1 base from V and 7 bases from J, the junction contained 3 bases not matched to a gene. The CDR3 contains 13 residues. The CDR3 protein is CASSEDRGRGYTF. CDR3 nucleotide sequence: TGTGCCAGCAGTGAAGACAGGGGACGTGGCTACACCTTC.

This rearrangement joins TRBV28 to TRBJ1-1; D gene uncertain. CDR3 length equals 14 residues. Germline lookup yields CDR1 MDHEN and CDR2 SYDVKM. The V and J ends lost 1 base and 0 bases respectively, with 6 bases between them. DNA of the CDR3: TGTGCCAGCAGTTTATCCCAGCTGAACACTGAAGCTTTCTTT. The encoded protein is CASSLSQLNTEAFF.

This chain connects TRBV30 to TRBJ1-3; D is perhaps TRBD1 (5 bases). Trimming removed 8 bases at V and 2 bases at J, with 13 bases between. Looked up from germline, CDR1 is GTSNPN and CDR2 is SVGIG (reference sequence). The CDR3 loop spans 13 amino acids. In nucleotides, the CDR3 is TGTGCCGCCGCCAGGGTGGCTGGAAACACCATATATTTT. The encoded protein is CAAARVAGNTIYF. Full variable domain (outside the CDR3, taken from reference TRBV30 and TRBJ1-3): SQTIHQWPATLVQPVGSPLSLECTVEGTSNPNLYWYRQAAGRGLQLLFYSVGIGQISSEVPQNLSASRPQDRQFILSSKKLLLSDSGFYLCAAARVAGNTIYFGEGSWLTVV.

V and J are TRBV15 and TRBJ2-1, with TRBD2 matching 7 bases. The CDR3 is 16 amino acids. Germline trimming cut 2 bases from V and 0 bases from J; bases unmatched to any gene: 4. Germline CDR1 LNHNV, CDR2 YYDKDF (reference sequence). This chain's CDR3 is CATSRPSGSSYNEQFF. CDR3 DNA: TGTGCCACCAGCAGACCTAGCGGTAGCTCCTACAATGAGCAGTTCTTC.

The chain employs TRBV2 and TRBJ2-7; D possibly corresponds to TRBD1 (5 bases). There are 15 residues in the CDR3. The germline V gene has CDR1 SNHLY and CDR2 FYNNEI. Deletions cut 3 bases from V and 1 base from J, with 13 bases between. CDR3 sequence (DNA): TGTGCCAGCAGTGATTGGGGCAGGCATTCCTACGAGCAGTACTTC. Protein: CASSDWGRHSYEQYF.

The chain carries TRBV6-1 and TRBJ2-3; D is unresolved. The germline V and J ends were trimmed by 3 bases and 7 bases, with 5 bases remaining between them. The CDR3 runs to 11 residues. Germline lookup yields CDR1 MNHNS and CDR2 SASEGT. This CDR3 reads CASSEGNTQYF. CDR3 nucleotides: TGTGCCAGCAGTGAGGGGAATACGCAGTATTTT.

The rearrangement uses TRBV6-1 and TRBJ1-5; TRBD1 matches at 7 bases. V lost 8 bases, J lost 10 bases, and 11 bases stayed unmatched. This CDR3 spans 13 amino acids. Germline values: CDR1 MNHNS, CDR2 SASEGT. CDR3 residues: CASLREQGYPQHF. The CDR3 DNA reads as TGTGCCAGCCTGAGGGAACAGGGGTATCCCCAGCATTTT.

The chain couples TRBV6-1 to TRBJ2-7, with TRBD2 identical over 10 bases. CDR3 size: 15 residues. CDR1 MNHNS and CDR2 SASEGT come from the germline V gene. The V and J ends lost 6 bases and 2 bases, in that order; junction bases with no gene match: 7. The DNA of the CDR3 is TGTGCCAGCAGGAGGACTAGCGGAGAGACCTACGAGCAGTACTTC. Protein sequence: CASRRTSGETYEQYF.

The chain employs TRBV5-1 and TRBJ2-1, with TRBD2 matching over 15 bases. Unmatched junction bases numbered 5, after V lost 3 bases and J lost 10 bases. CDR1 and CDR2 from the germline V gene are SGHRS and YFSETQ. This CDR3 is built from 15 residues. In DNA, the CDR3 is TGCGCCAGCAGCTCTGGACTAGCGGGGGGGCGCGAGCAGTTCTTC. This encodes CASSSGLAGGREQFF.

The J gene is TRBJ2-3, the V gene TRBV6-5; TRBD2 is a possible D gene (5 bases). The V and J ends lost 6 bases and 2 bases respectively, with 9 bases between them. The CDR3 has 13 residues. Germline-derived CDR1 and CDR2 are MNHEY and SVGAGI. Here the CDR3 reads CASSRDLTDTQYF. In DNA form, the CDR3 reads TGTGCCAGCAGCCGGGATCTCACAGATACGCAGTATTTT.

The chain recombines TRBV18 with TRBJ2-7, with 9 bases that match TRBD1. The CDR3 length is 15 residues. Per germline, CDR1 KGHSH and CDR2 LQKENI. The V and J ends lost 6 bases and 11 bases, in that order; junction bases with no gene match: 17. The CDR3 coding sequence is TGTGCCAGCTCCCCAGGACAGGGGTTTTCGTATTATAAGTACTTC. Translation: CASSPGQGFSYYKYF.

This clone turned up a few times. The CDR3 here is CASSRDRANGYTF. The DNA for the CDR3 is TGTGCCAGTAGCCGGGACAGGGCCAATGGCTACACCTTC. The chain has TRBV19 and TRBJ1-2, with 9 bases lining up with TRBD1. After removal of 6 bases from V and 6 bases from J, the junction contained 5 bases not matched to a gene. CDR1 is LNHDA, CDR2 SQIVND, per germline (reference sequence). This CDR3 is 13 amino acids long.